These 21 T cell receptor beta chains came from one sample sequenced in a study of tissue T cells after allogeneic stem cell transplantation. Time point defined: mouse harvest day 7 after allogeneic transplant. Tail vein injection delivered 10^7 T-cell-depleted bone marrow cells and 10^6 splenic CD5+ T cells. TCRdb keeps only in-frame clones here, not all; method: immunoSEQ multiplex PCR. This sample carries about 3,800 clones, roughly 51% of them seen once, and the ten largest clones take 8.4%. The material sequenced was lymph node tissue. Receptor source: a female BALB/c mouse given C57BL/6 T cells with graft-versus-host disease after an allogeneic hematopoietic cell transplant.

Remarks on this clone: Gene names denote mouse genes. From the germline J gene comes the end of the CDR3, since the read stops 1 residue before it. The chain joins TRBV29 to TRBJ2-7; D is uncertain. V was cut by 3 bases and J by 0 bases, with 6 bases left in between. The germline gives CDR1 MSHET, CDR2 SYDVDS. CDR3 length: 13 amino acids. The CDR3 bases that were read are TGTGCTAGCAGTTTGGCGAGCTCCTATGAACAGTAC. It codes for CASSLASSYEQY. The entire CDR3 protein reads CASSLASSYEQYF.

The sample holds a few counts of this clone. Any gene name here is a mouse gene name. The CDR3 end falls 1 residue outside the read, so it is completed with the germline J gene. The chain carries TRBV24 and TRBJ2-7; D is ambiguous. V was pared by 2 bases and J by 4 bases, with 6 bases between. CDR3 length: 12 residues. Germline lookup yields CDR1 KGHTA and CDR2 FRNEEI. CDR3 bases read: TGTGCCAGCAGTCTGCGGGTATATGAACAGTAC. Its translation: CASSLRVYEQY. The whole CDR3 is CASSLRVYEQYF.

This clone was seen more than once but under ten times. Germline and genes: mouse. The read terminates 1 residue ahead of where the CDR3 ends, so the germline J gene completes it. The chain carries TRBV4 and TRBJ2-4; D not certain. Germline values: CDR1 LGHDT, CDR2 YNNKQL (reference sequence). The CDR3 is 11 residues long. V was clipped by 4 bases and J by 7 bases, with 6 bases between them. CDR3 sequence reads: CASSLLYTLYF. The sequenced CDR3 bases are TGTGCCAGCAGCTTGTTATACACCTTGTAC. Complete variable domain (other parts from reference TRBV4 and TRBJ2-4): ETAVFQTPNYHVTQVGNEVSFNCKQTLGHDTMYWYKQDSKKLLKIMFSYNNKQLIVNETVPRRFSPQSSDKAHLNLRIKSVEPEDSAVYLCASSLLYTLYFGAGTRLSVL.

With regard to this clone: Mouse gene names and germline throughout. The read halts 1 residue ahead of the CDR3 end, with the missing end drawn from the germline J gene. The chain has TRBV26 and TRBJ1-1; D is possibly TRBD1 (6 bases). CDR3 size: 14 residues. Trimming stripped 3 bases from V and 4 bases from J, with 12 bases between. Germline values: CDR1 KGHPV, CDR2 FQNQEV (reference sequence). The covered CDR3 bases are TGTGCCAGCAGTCTAAGGGGGGAACCCACAGAAGTCTTC. As protein: CASSLRGEPTEVF. The full CDR3 protein is CASSLRGEPTEVFF. Combining the CDR3 with reference TRBV26 and TRBJ1-1 gives the whole variable domain NSKVIQTPRYLVKGQGQKAKMRCIPEKGHPVVFWYQQNKNNEFKFLINFQNQEVLQQIDMTEKRFSAECPSNSPCSLEIQSSEAGDSALYLCASSLRGEPTEVFFGKGTRLTVV.

As regards this clone: Gene names refer to mouse genes. CDR3 sequence reads: CASSAGTGRSDYTF. CDR3 bases read: TGTGCCAGCAGCGCCGGGACAGGGCGGTCCGACTACACC. The chain uses TRBV4 and TRBJ1-2; TRBD1 matches 9 bases. The CDR3 goes on 1 residue after the read ends, and that part is filled in from the germline J gene. J gave up 5 bases and V 5 bases, and 6 bases lay outside the gene matches. This CDR3 is 14 amino acids long. Germline-derived CDR1 and CDR2 are LGHDT and YNNKQL (reference sequence).

This clone was seen a single time. Gene and germline names: mouse. The observed sequence ends 1 residue before the CDR3 terminus, with the missing tail filled in from the germline J gene. This chain connects TRBV13-1 to TRBJ1-2; 7 nucleotides agree with TRBD1. The CDR3 length is 13 residues. Germline CDR1 NSHNY, CDR2 SYGAGN. The junction had 4 bases not matched to a gene; V was cut back by 5 bases and J by 3 bases. This chain's CDR3 is CASRQGRDSDYTF. The CDR3 DNA, read in part, is TGTGCCAGCAGACAGGGGCGAGACTCCGACTACACC.

Notes on this clone: The genes are named according to mouse. The DNA ends 1 residue before the CDR3 does, and the rest of the CDR3 is filled in from the germline J gene. Other DNA sequences in the same sample also yield this CDR3. V is TRBV26 and J is TRBJ1-4, with D possibly matching TRBD1 (6 bases). The CDR3 is 14 amino acids. Per the germline V gene, CDR1 is KGHPV and CDR2 is FQNQEV (reference sequence). The germline V and J ends were trimmed by 4 bases and 3 bases, with 9 bases remaining between them. The DNA read from the CDR3 is TGTGCCAGCAGTCCCGGGACAACCAACGAAAGATTATTT. Encoded protein: CASSPGTTNERLF. The full-length CDR3 reads as CASSPGTTNERLFF.

This clone has a handful of counts. Here the gene names and germline are mouse. The read ends 1 residue before the CDR3 terminus; that terminus is restored from the germline J gene. The V and J genes are TRBV13-1 and TRBJ2-7; 10 bases agree with TRBD2. The length of the CDR3 is 14 residues. Germline assignment: CDR1 NSHNY and CDR2 SYGAGN. Unmatched junction bases numbered 3, after V lost 3 bases and J lost 3 bases. The part of the CDR3 DNA that was read is TGTGCCAGCAGTGTCGGGACTGGGGTCTATGAACAGTAC. Its translation is CASSVGTGVYEQY. The CDR3, in full, reads CASSVGTGVYEQYF.

In its sample, this clone was seen once. All gene names here are mouse names. The read ends 1 residue before the CDR3 terminus; that terminus is restored from the germline J gene. The rearrangement links TRBV16 to TRBJ2-4; 9 bases are shared with TRBD2. Germline CDR1 and CDR2: SGHSA and FRNQAP. Trimming cost V 5 bases and J 4 bases; bases outside gene matches: 7. The CDR3 contains 15 residues. The CDR3 sequence: CASSPWGGGKNTLYF. Incomplete CDR3 DNA: TGTGCAAGCAGCCCTTGGGGGGGCGGCAAAAACACCTTGTAC.

Of note for this clone: Mouse gene names and germline throughout. Coverage ceases 1 residue before the CDR3 finishes, and the germline J gene fills in the end. The V gene is TRBV26, the J gene TRBJ2-4; the match to TRBD1 covers 7 bases. Germline V gives CDR1 KGHPV, CDR2 FQNQEV (reference sequence). The length of the CDR3 is 13 residues. J gave up 3 bases and V 5 bases, and 2 bases lay outside the gene matches. CDR3 bases read: TGTGCCAGCAGTTACAGGGGACAAAACACCTTGTAC. Protein: CASSYRGQNTLY. The complete CDR3 protein is CASSYRGQNTLYF.

Comments on this clone: The gene names here belong to mouse. The CDR3 loop is CASSPGLGAYEQYF. The covered CDR3 bases are TGTGCCAGCAGCCCGGGACTGGGGGCCTATGAACAGTAC. The chain joins TRBV26 to TRBJ2-7; 11 bases align to TRBD2. The read terminates 1 residue ahead of where the CDR3 ends, so the germline J gene completes it. The CDR3 totals 14 residues. Germline V gives CDR1 KGHPV, CDR2 FQNQEV (reference sequence). J was trimmed by 2 bases and V by 6 bases; bases with no gene match: 3.

By its share, this clone is large. Gene names and germline refer to mouse. The CDR3 is cut off 1 residue early in the read; its end comes from the germline J gene. V gene TRBV13-1 combines with J gene TRBJ2-1; the D is unclear. In germline, CDR1 is NSHNY, CDR2 SYGAGN. Deletions cut 0 bases from V and 7 bases from J, with 2 bases between. This CDR3 has 11 residues. The CDR3 protein is CASSDEAEQFF. The sequenced CDR3 bases are TGTGCCAGCAGTGATGAAGCTGAGCAGTTC.

The table lists this clone with a count of one. Genes and germline come from the mouse. The read stops 1 residue short of the end of the CDR3; the missing end is completed from the germline J gene. The chain combines TRBV24 with TRBJ2-1; the match to TRBD2 covers 9 bases. CDR1 is KGHTA and CDR2 is FRNEEI in the germline V gene. The junction had 0 bases not matched to a gene; V was cut back by 0 bases and J by 0 bases. This CDR3 region has 16 residues. The CDR3: CASSLYGGANYAEQFF. The covered CDR3 bases are TGTGCCAGCAGTCTGTATGGGGGGGCTAACTATGCTGAGCAGTTC.

As concerns this clone: The germline and genes are mouse ones. The read terminates 1 residue before the CDR3 end, so the remaining end is supplied by the germline J gene. The chain has TRBV26 and TRBJ1-6; D is unresolved. TRBJ1-6 is classed as an ORF, of uncertain function. Germline V CDR1 and CDR2: KGHPV, FQNQEV (reference sequence). Deletions cut 5 bases from V and 0 bases from J, with 5 bases between. The CDR3 has 14 amino acids. CDR3 DNA (partial): TGTGCCAGCAGTGACAATTCCTATAATTCGCCCCTCTAC. It encodes CASSDNSYNSPLY. The full CDR3 reads CASSDNSYNSPLYF.

This clone was observed a few times. Gene names refer to mouse genes. The read is 1 residue too short to cover the CDR3 end, so that end is filled in from the germline J gene. The V and J genes are TRBV13-3 and TRBJ1-2; D remains ambiguous. The CDR3 has 13 amino acids. Per germline, CDR1 NNHDY and CDR2 SYVADS. Trimming took 1 base from V and 0 from J, leaving 4 bases between them. The CDR3 reads CASSDPSNSDYTF. The CDR3 DNA, read in part, is TGTGCCAGCAGTGATCCATCAAACTCCGACTACACC.

About this clone: Mouse gene names apply. The CDR3 end falls 1 residue outside the read, so it is completed with the germline J gene. The chain combines TRBV13-1 with TRBJ1-3, with 8 bases fitting TRBD1. Trimming took 5 bases from V and 0 from J; bases not matched to a gene: 4. The CDR3 runs to 15 residues. Germline V gene sequence: CDR1 NSHNY, CDR2 SYGAGN. The covered CDR3 bases are TGTGCCAGCAGGGACAGGGTAAATTCTGGAAATACGCTCTAT. It codes for CASRDRVNSGNTLY. The CDR3 as a whole reads CASRDRVNSGNTLYF.

On this clone itself: Gene names are the mouse ones. With the read ending 1 residue before the CDR3 end, the germline J gene is used to fill in that end. J is TRBJ2-5 and V is TRBV12-1; 8 bases match TRBD2. The CDR3 has 15 residues. V shed 0 bases, J shed 3 bases, and the junction held 4 bases outside the gene matches. CDR1 is SGHSN, CDR2 HYEKVE, per germline. Partial CDR3 DNA: TGTGCCAGCTCTCTCGATCTGGGGGGACAAGACACCCAGTAC. Translation gives CASSLDLGGQDTQY. The full CDR3 protein reads CASSLDLGGQDTQYF.

Concerning this clone itself: Gene names are mouse gene names. The DNA ends 1 residue before the CDR3 does, and the rest of the CDR3 is filled in from the germline J gene. The rearrangement links TRBV23 to TRBJ1-4; the table's D gene call, TRBD1, was not cross checked with the DNA. Germline CDR1 is KGHTA and CDR2 is FQNQQP. The CDR3 consists of 15 residues. The DNA read from the CDR3 is TGCTCCAGCAGCCGACAGGGGGTTTCCAACGAAAGATTATTT. Its translation: CSSSRQGVSNERLF. The entire CDR3 protein is CSSSRQGVSNERLFF.

Of note for this clone: Genes here carry mouse names. The CDR3 extends 1 residue past the end of the read, so its final part is completed from the germline J gene. The chain recombines TRBV26 with TRBJ2-3; no clear D gene. The germline CDR1 and CDR2 sequences are KGHPV and FQNQEV (reference sequence). With 4 bases removed from V and 1 base from J, the gap between germline ends came to 3 bases. The CDR3 is made up of 12 amino acids. The CDR3 DNA, read in part, is TGTGCCAGCAGTCCCCGTGCAGAAACGCTGTAT. Translated: CASSPRAETLY. The CDR3 in full is CASSPRAETLYF.

This clone qualifies as large (0.1 to 1%). Here the gene names and germline are mouse. The CDR3 is cut off 1 residue early in the read; its end comes from the germline J gene. The genes are TRBV19 and TRBJ1-3; no reliable D call. Per the germline V gene, CDR1 is FNHDT and CDR2 is SITEND (reference sequence). V was cut by 4 bases and J by 0 bases, with 8 bases left in between. The length of the CDR3 is 14 residues. CDR3 DNA (partial): TGTGCCAGCAGTTGGGCCGTTTCTGGAAATACGCTCTAT. As protein: CASSWAVSGNTLY. The full CDR3 reads CASSWAVSGNTLYF.

This clone was counted between two and nine times. All gene names here are mouse names. The read comes to an end 1 residue before the CDR3 does, leaving the germline J gene to fill in the end. The V call is TRBV16, the J call TRBJ1-1, with TRBD1 matching over 7 bases. This CDR3 is 12 amino acids long. Unmatched junction bases numbered 3, after V lost 7 bases and J lost 4 bases. Germline V lookup: CDR1 SGHSA, CDR2 FRNQAP. CDR3 in amino acids: CASNPGGTEVFF. CDR3 DNA (partial): TGTGCAAGCAACCCAGGGGGCACAGAAGTCTTC.